These T cell receptor beta chains were read from a single sample in a study of T cell responses to AZD1222 COVID-19 vaccine. The repertoire was sequenced with immunoSEQ multiplex PCR; TCRdb's copy has only in-frame clones and lacks some. The sample holds 150,000 or so clones, approximately 88% seen once. The sequencing used peripheral blood, collected on day 0 of AZD1222 vaccination. Source of these receptors: an adult in good health. Each CDR3 is given with its conserved first and last residue. D genes are given only for firm matches. The size entry is marked missing in some rows and otherwise reads once, few, many or a size class.

CASSSSRNTGELFF,TGCGCCAGCAGCTCGTCCCGGAACACCGGGGAGCTGTTTTTT,-,-,TRBJ2-2,TRBV4-3
CASSRTPNTEAFF,TGTGCCAGCAGTCGCACTCCGAACACTGAAGCTTTCTTT,-,-,TRBJ1-1,TRBV12-3/TRBV12-4
CASSPGRGLGGYTF,TGTGCCAGCAGTCCTGGGCGGGGATTGGGTGGCTACACCTTC,-,-,TRBJ1-2,TRBV28
CASSWAGTGEKLFF,TGTGCCAGCAGCTGGGCGGGGACCGGTGAAAAACTGTTTTTT,-,-,TRBJ1-4,TRBV28
CASSQTGYGYTF,TGTGCCAGCAGCCAGACAGGGTACGGCTACACCTTC,TRBD1,-,TRBJ1-2,TRBV5-4
CANPGLAPTYEQYF,TGCGCCAACCCAGGACTAGCCCCAACCTACGAGCAGTACTTC,TRBD2,-,TRBJ2-7,TRBV10-1
CSVEGRSSGKDTQYF,TGCAGCGTTGAAGGGCGGTCTAGCGGGAAAGATACGCAGTATTTT,TRBD2,-,TRBJ2-3,TRBV29-1
CASSEVYSGANVLTF,TGTGCCAGCAGTGAAGTTTACTCTGGGGCCAACGTCCTGACTTTC,-,-,TRBJ2-6,TRBV25-1
CASRGTAYGYTF,TGTGCCAGCCGCGGGACAGCCTATGGCTACACCTTC,TRBD1,-,TRBJ1-2,TRBV2
CASSLQGVTSYEQYF,TGTGCCAGCAGCTTGCAGGGGGTAACTTCCTACGAGCAGTACTTC,TRBD1,once,TRBJ2-7,TRBV7-2
CASSLYRDGEKLFF,TGTGCCAGCAGCTTATACAGGGATGGTGAAAAACTGTTTTTT,-,-,TRBJ1-4,TRBV5-4
CASSPSGTGYMRDTEAFF,TGTGCCAGCAGCCCCTCTGGGACAGGGTACATGAGAGACACTGAAGCTTTCTTT,TRBD1,-,TRBJ1-1,TRBV11-3
CASSPGPNGANEKLFF,TGTGCCAGCAGCCCGGGCCCCAATGGAGCTAATGAAAAACTGTTTTTT,-,-,TRBJ1-4,TRBV5-6
CASKRGAQRRYSNQPQHF,TGTGCCAGCAAAAGGGGGGCTCAACGCCGATATAGCAATCAGCCCCAGCATTTT,-,-,TRBJ1-5,TRBV2
CASSSGQGLEETQYF,TGTGCCAGCAGCTCAGGACAGGGGCTTGAAGAGACCCAGTACTTC,TRBD1,-,TRBJ2-5,TRBV11-3
CATSVGLAGNEQFF,TGTGCCACCAGTGTGGGACTAGCGGGTAATGAGCAGTTCTTC,TRBD2,-,TRBJ2-1,TRBV24-1
CASSLVGGYGGVAYEQYF,TGTGCCAGCAGCCTCGTCGGAGGGTACGGTGGAGTGGCCTACGAGCAGTACTTC,-,many,TRBJ2-7,TRBV3-1/TRBV3-2
CASSPTGVPNSPLHF,TGTGCCAGCAGCCCGACAGGGGTCCCCAATTCACCCCTCCACTTT,TRBD1,-,TRBJ1-6,TRBV7-9
CASSWGMYYEQYF,TGTGCCAGCAGTTGGGGGATGTACTACGAGCAGTACTTC,-,-,TRBJ2-7,TRBV2
CASSRMDSPLHF,TGTGCCAGCAGCCGTATGGATTCACCCCTCCACTTT,-,-,TRBJ1-6,TRBV3-1/TRBV3-2
CASSRTSGHTDTQYF,TGCGCCAGCAGCCGGACTAGCGGTCACACAGATACGCAGTATTTT,TRBD2,-,TRBJ2-3,TRBV5-1
CASSPPLPYEQYF,TGTGCCAGCAGTCCTCCCCTTCCCTACGAGCAGTACTTC,-,-,TRBJ2-7,TRBV28
CASSLDGSSYNEQFF,TGTGCTAGCAGCTTAGACGGTAGCTCCTACAATGAGCAGTTCTTC,-,once,TRBJ2-1,TRBV7-7
CASSMGAVQETQYF,TGTGCCAGTAGTATGGGGGCAGTGCAAGAGACCCAGTACTTC,-,-,TRBJ2-5,TRBV19
CASSPLSYNEQFF,TGTGCCAGCAGCCCCCTGTCCTACAATGAGCAGTTCTTC,-,-,TRBJ2-1,TRBV5-4
CASSQTFTSDYEQYF,TGTGCCAGCAGCCAGACCTTCACTTCGGACTACGAGCAGTACTTC,-,-,TRBJ2-7,TRBV3-1/TRBV3-2
CASRPGTATNEKLFF,TGTGCCAGCAGGCCGGGGACAGCAACTAATGAAAAACTGTTTTTT,TRBD1,-,TRBJ1-4,TRBV27
CASSPYRVTIYF,TGTGCCAGCAGTCCATACAGGGTTACCATATATTTT,-,-,TRBJ1-3,TRBV28
CASSIWNSEGEKLFF,TGTGCCAGTAGTATATGGAACAGCGAGGGGGAAAAACTGTTTTTT,-,-,TRBJ1-4,TRBV19
CATSRFNQPQHF,TGTGCCACCAGCAGGTTCAATCAGCCCCAGCATTTT,-,-,TRBJ1-5,TRBV15
CASSPRFRGGTDTQYF,TGTGCCAGCAGCCCTCGGTTCAGGGGGGGCACAGATACGCAGTATTTT,-,-,TRBJ2-3,TRBV4-2
CASSQGLARMSGFYEQYF,TGTGCCAGCAGCCAGGGACTAGCGCGGATGTCCGGTTTCTACGAGCAGTACTTC,TRBD2,-,TRBJ2-7,TRBV4-2
CASSLTGGPETQYF,TGTGCCAGCAGTTTAACAGGGGGCCCCGAGACCCAGTACTTC,TRBD1,-,TRBJ2-5,TRBV28
CASSLLLGQNTEAFF,TGCGCCAGCAGCTTGTTGCTGGGCCAGAACACTGAAGCTTTCTTT,-,-,TRBJ1-1,TRBV5-1
CASRKGPKTTDTQYF,TGTGCCAGCAGGAAGGGACCTAAAACAACAGATACGCAGTATTTT,-,-,TRBJ2-3,TRBV2
CASSKLGCRGSNTEAFF,TGTGCCAGCAGCAAATTAGGCTGCCGGGGGTCGAACACTGAAGCTTTCTTT,-,-,TRBJ1-1,TRBV21-1
CASGPKGREQYF,TGTGCCAGCGGGCCCAAGGGGAGGGAGCAGTACTTC,-,-,TRBJ2-7,TRBV5-4
CSAEGQGKGGYTF,TGCAGCGCCGAGGGACAGGGGAAGGGTGGCTACACCTTC,TRBD1,-,TRBJ1-2,TRBV29-1
CASSQKTSGEKLFF,TGTGCCAGCAGCCAAAAAACGTCTGGGGAAAAACTGTTTTTT,-,-,TRBJ1-4,TRBV11-3
CASSLKREEGLNTEAFF,TGTGCCAGCAGCTTAAAGAGAGAAGAGGGGTTGAACACTGAAGCTTTCTTT,-,-,TRBJ1-1,TRBV7-2
CASSIGGAEAFF,TGTGCCAGTAGTATCGGAGGGGCTGAAGCTTTCTTT,-,-,TRBJ1-1,TRBV19
CASSPISRGLLRSPLHF,TGTGCCAGCAGCCCAATTTCCAGGGGATTGCTGAGGTCACCCCTCCACTTT,-,few,TRBJ1-6,TRBV7-9
CAWSLGSMGNTIYF,TGTGCCTGGAGTCTCGGGTCTATGGGGAACACCATATATTTT,-,-,TRBJ1-3,TRBV30
CASSPRSSRTGELFF,TGTGCCAGCTCACCGCGAAGTTCCCGCACCGGGGAGCTGTTTTTT,-,-,TRBJ2-2,TRBV18
CASSRGQGGYEQYF,TGCGCCAGCAGCCGAGGACAGGGGGGATACGAGCAGTACTTC,TRBD1,-,TRBJ2-7,TRBV23-1
CASSPFPGFSGNTIYF,TGTGCCAGCTCACCATTCCCCGGATTCTCTGGAAACACCATATATTTT,-,-,TRBJ1-3,TRBV18
CASSYTWGYNEQFF,TGTGCCAGCAGCTATACTTGGGGCTACAATGAGCAGTTCTTC,-,few,TRBJ2-1,TRBV11-2
CASSYSNRESYGYTF,TGTGCCAGCAGTTACTCGAACAGGGAGAGCTATGGCTACACCTTC,-,few,TRBJ1-2,TRBV6-2/TRBV6-3
CASGGVGDTEAFF,TGTGCTAGTGGCGGTGTGGGGGACACTGAAGCTTTCTTT,-,-,TRBJ1-1,TRBV12-5
CASSQATDFLYGYTF,TGCGCCAGCAGCCAAGCGACTGATTTCCTCTATGGCTACACCTTC,-,-,TRBJ1-2,TRBV4-3
CASSSEENEQFF,TGTGCCAGCAGCTCGGAAGAGAATGAGCAGTTCTTC,-,-,TRBJ2-1,TRBV5-8